The 9 T cell receptor beta chains below were found in one sample sequenced in a study of T cells after yellow fever vaccination. TCRdb re-analysed the 5' RACE reads in MiXCR, keeping a single row per CDR3 protein. The sample consists of just over 250,000 distinct CDR3 sequences, about 5.2% of them appearing once. The sequencing used CD4+ T cells sorted from PBMCs, collected on the day of the yellow fever booster vaccination. The receptor source for this set is a man younger than 30 who received the YFV17D yellow fever vaccine.

V gene TRBV3-1 combines with J gene TRBJ2-1; tentatively, D is TRBD1 (5 bases). Germline-derived CDR1 and CDR2 are LGHDT and YNNKEL (reference sequence). With 4 bases removed from V and 5 bases from J, the gap between germline ends came to 15 bases. This CDR3 contains 15 residues. CDR3 amino acids: CASSRGASGNNEQFF. In nucleotides, the CDR3 is TGTGCCAGCAGCCGGGGCGCAAGTGGTAACAATGAGCAGTTCTTC.

V gene TRBV5-1 combines with J gene TRBJ2-3, with D unclear. The CDR3 runs to 14 residues. Germline CDR1 is SGHRS and CDR2 is YFSETQ. Trimming cost V 3 bases and J 11 bases, with 19 bases left between them. CDR3 sequence reads: CASSSGQLPKRQYF. The CDR3 coding sequence is TGCGCCAGCAGCTCCGGCCAATTGCCAAAAAGGCAGTATTTT.

This clonotype came up many times. The chain carries TRBV5-1 and TRBJ2-7; the D is unclear. Germline V gene lookup returns CDR1 SGHRS and CDR2 YFSETQ. The ends were cut back, 4 bases at V and 6 bases at J, with 17 bases in the middle. The CDR3 runs to 14 residues. CDR3 sequence (DNA): TGCGCCAGCAGCCCCCCCCTCTCCCCTTTCGAGCAGTACTTC. Translation gives CASSPPLSPFEQYF.

The table lists this clonotype with a few counts. The chain has TRBV10-3 and TRBJ2-1; TRBD2 is a possible D gene (6 bases). From germline, CDR1 is ENHRY and CDR2 SYGVKD. This CDR3 spans 16 amino acids. Trimming stripped 8 bases from V and 0 bases from J, with 17 bases between. This chain's CDR3 is CAIVGQLGSSYNEQFF. Written as DNA, the CDR3 is TGTGCCATCGTGGGGCAGCTCGGGAGCTCCTACAATGAGCAGTTCTTC.

The rearrangement uses TRBV7-9 and TRBJ1-1, with 9 bases lining up with TRBD1. Trimming cost V 4 bases and J 6 bases; bases outside gene matches: 12. The CDR3 covers 16 residues. Germline CDR1 and CDR2: SEHNR and FQNEAQ (reference sequence). The DNA of the CDR3 is TGTGCCAGCAGCTCAGATCCGGGACAGGGCAGACCTGAAGCTTTCTTT. Translated: CASSSDPGQGRPEAFF.

The sample holds a few counts of this clonotype. The CDR3 here is CASTYRDRGYTF. The CDR3 DNA is TGTGCCAGCACCTACAGGGATCGGGGCTACACCTTC. The V and J genes are TRBV12-3 or TRBV12-4 and TRBJ1-2; perhaps TRBD1 as D (6 bases). This CDR3 is built from 12 residues. The germline V and J ends were trimmed by 7 bases and 8 bases, with 14 bases remaining between them.

In its sample, this clonotype was seen many times. The chain is built from TRBV5-1 and TRBJ2-7; a possible D gene is TRBD1 (5 bases). The CDR3 spans 14 residues. CDR1 and CDR2 from the germline V gene are SGHRS and YFSETQ. Trimming shortened V by 0 bases and J by 6 bases, and 13 bases separated the two germline ends. The CDR3, as DNA: TGCGCCAGCAGCTTGGATAGGGGTGGGTCCGAGCAGTACGTC. Translation: CASSLDRGGSEQYV.

The genes are TRBV7-2 and TRBJ1-4; a weak D match, TRBD1 (5 bases). Germline-derived CDR1 and CDR2 are SGHTA and FQGNSA. Trimming left V 6 bases short and J 3 bases short, with 11 bases between. There are 14 residues in the CDR3. In DNA form, the CDR3 reads TGTGCCAGCAGAATGGGGGTGTCTAATGAAAAACTGTTTTTT. Protein: CASRMGVSNEKLFF.

The chain links TRBV12-3 or TRBV12-4 to TRBJ2-1; TRBD2 matches at 11 bases. The CDR3 has 16 residues. With V trimmed by 6 bases and J by 9 bases, 13 bases remained unmatched. CDR3 loop: CASSRRGSGGEVEQFF. The DNA of the CDR3 is TGTGCCAGCAGCCGACGCGGTAGCGGGGGGGAGGTTGAGCAGTTCTTC.